The clone carrying this T cell receptor (beta chain) was counted once. As processed by the authors: Nucleated cell counts were estimated from reference gene primer amplification. Sequencing used immunoSEQ multiplex PCR; TCRdb keeps in-frame clones, though not all of them. V and J calls and clone size are given by that table; D and trimming were obtained from the DNA. This table holds 360,000 or so clones, about 90% found once. This entry comes from a study of blood T cell repertoires in COVID-19. Study summary: From the United States, Italy and Spain came samples of acute and convalescent COVID-19. Sources were T cells, B-cell-depleted T cells, or PBMCs; the material itself was cDNA or gDNA.

Sequenced material: peripheral blood. This TCR derives from a man between 18 and 35 years old with active or convalescent COVID-19.

The CDR3 DNA sequence: TGTGCCAGCAGCCAAGATCTCGGGAGGGATACTGAAGCTTTCTTT. This sequence encodes CASSQDLGRDTEAFF. The rearrangement links TRBV4-2 to TRBJ1-1; D ambiguous. The CDR3 spans 15 residues. V was clipped by 0 bases and J by 5 bases, with 13 bases between them. Germline V CDR1 and CDR2: LGHNA, YNFKEQ.